This passage covers 31 T cell receptor beta chains from one sample sequenced in a study of cytomegalovirus exposure and HLA in healthy donors. Researchers ran the PCR with 60 Vbeta and 13 Jbeta primers. The data were produced by immunoSEQ multiplex PCR, yet TCRdb's version contains in-frame clones alone and is incomplete. Of roughly 100,000 clones detected, roughly 80% appear once; the ten largest clones hold approximately 2.4%. The sequencing input was PBMCs. These TCRs come from a man in his forties in good health and CMV-seronegative.

This clone was counted only a few times. The junction departs from the called germline gene at one end, perhaps through a read error. V and J are TRBV7-9 and TRBJ2-7; 9 positions agree with TRBD2. Germline V gene lookup returns CDR1 SEHNR and CDR2 FQNEAQ (reference sequence). CDR3 length equals 14 residues. DNA for the CDR3: TGTTCCAGCAGCGGGGGGAGGACGGACTACGAGCAGTACTTC. This translates into CSSSGGRTDYEQYF.

The CDR3 sequence: CASLQESGNTIYF. The CDR3 DNA reads TGTGCCAGCCTACAGGAGTCTGGAAACACCATATATTTT. The V gene is TRBV6-1, the J gene TRBJ1-3, with TRBD1 as a possible D gene (5 bases). This CDR3 is built from 13 residues. The germline gives CDR1 MNHNS, CDR2 SASEGT. Trimming removed 8 bases from V and 1 base from J, with 9 bases in between.

J is TRBJ2-3 and V is TRBV11-3; perhaps TRBD2 as D (6 bases). The germline gives CDR1 SGHNT, CDR2 YENEEA. V lost 5 bases to trimming and J lost 2 bases, with 14 bases between them. The CDR3 length is 15 residues. As DNA, the CDR3 is TGTGCCAGCAGCCCCTCGGGACTTTACACAGATACGCAGTATTTT. Protein sequence: CASSPSGLYTDTQYF.

CDR3 DNA sequence: TGTGCCAGCAGCCGAAACAGGGGGGGATCCTACGAGCAGTACTTC. Its translation: CASSRNRGGSYEQYF. The chain combines TRBV11-2 with TRBJ2-7; D might be TRBD1 (8 bases). V was pared by 5 bases and J by 1 base, with 15 bases between. CDR3 length: 15 amino acids. Germline CDR1 is SGHAT and CDR2 is FQNNGV.

This clone has more than one count but fewer than ten. The chain uses TRBV6-1 and TRBJ2-7; 8 positions agree with TRBD1. CDR1 and CDR2 (germline): MNHNS, SASEGT. The length of the CDR3 is 16 residues. J lost 3 bases, V lost 2 bases, and 9 bases had no gene match. In DNA form, the CDR3 reads TGTGCCAGCAGTGAATCCCAGGGCAGGGGGCTCTACGAGCAGTACTTC. Protein: CASSESQGRGLYEQYF.

CDR3 in DNA: TGCGCCAGCAGCTCCCTCGGACAGTCTGGAAACACCATATATTTT. Its protein is CASSSLGQSGNTIYF. V gene TRBV5-1 combines with J gene TRBJ1-3; possibly TRBD1 for D (6 bases). Trimming shortened V by 3 bases and J by 1 base, and 11 bases separated the two germline ends. The CDR3 runs to 15 residues. The germline V gene has CDR1 SGHRS and CDR2 YFSETQ. The full variable domain, with the rest looked up from reference TRBV5-1 and TRBJ1-3, is KAGVTQTPRYLIKTRGQQVTLSCSPISGHRSVSWYQQTPGQGLQFLFEYFSETQRNKGNFPGRFSGRQFSNSRSEMNVSTLELGDSALYLCASSSLGQSGNTIYFGEGSWLTVV.

V is TRBV11-2 and J is TRBJ1-1; D not certain. V was pared by 1 base and J by 0 bases, with 6 bases between. The CDR3 loop spans 14 amino acids. Germline CDR1 is SGHAT and CDR2 is FQNNGV. The CDR3 nucleotides are TGTGCCAGCAGCTTAGGGCATATGAACACTGAAGCTTTCTTT. It yields the protein CASSLGHMNTEAFF.

The chain recombines TRBV10-1 with TRBJ1-2, with D unresolved. Trimming took off 0 bases at V and 8 bases at J, with 25 bases between the two ends. The length of the CDR3 is 18 residues. CDR1 and CDR2 (germline): WNHNN, SYGVQD (reference sequence). CDR3 coding DNA: TGCGCCAGCAGTGAGTCAACAGTCGCTACCGAAGATTTTTACGGCTACACCTTC. The encoded protein is CASSESTVATEDFYGYTF.

The chain couples TRBV14 to TRBJ1-2; D uncertain. Trimming took 0 bases from V and 8 from J, leaving 10 bases between them. Germline loops: CDR1 SGHDN, CDR2 FVKESK. The CDR3 sequence is 13 residues long. The CDR3 reads CASSQEGGRGYTF. The CDR3 bases are TGTGCCAGCAGCCAAGAAGGCGGCAGAGGCTACACCTTC.

The V and J genes are TRBV11-3 and TRBJ2-1, with 9 bases identical to TRBD1. Germline V gene sequence: CDR1 SGHNT, CDR2 YENEEA. The CDR3 loop spans 15 amino acids. Unmatched junction bases numbered 8, after V lost 5 bases and J lost 6 bases. DNA for the CDR3: TGTGCCAGCAGCCCCGGGACAGGGACCTTCAATGAGCAGTTCTTC. Translated, it gives CASSPGTGTFNEQFF.

This clone was seen a handful of times. This rearrangement joins TRBV5-1 to TRBJ2-6, with 8 bases matching TRBD1. This CDR3 has 14 residues. J lost 10 bases, V lost 4 bases, and 7 bases had no gene match. Germline CDR1 reads SGHRS; CDR2 reads YFSETQ. CDR3 coding DNA: TGCGCCAGCAGCCCCGGACAGGGTGCGAACGTCCTGACTTTC. Translated: CASSPGQGANVLTF.

This clone has only a few counts. V usage is TRBV5-4 and J usage is TRBJ2-3, with D hard to call. Germline lookup yields CDR1 SGHNT and CDR2 YYREEE (reference sequence). The CDR3 runs to 12 residues. V lost 5 bases, J lost 9 bases, and 13 bases lay in between. The CDR3 DNA is TGTGCCAGCAGTTTCGACTCGACCACGCAGTATTTT. This sequence encodes CASSFDSTTQYF.

The chain uses TRBV5-6 and TRBJ2-2; no firm D call. V was pared by 3 bases and J by 5 bases, with 5 bases between. The germline gives CDR1 SGHDT, CDR2 YYEEEE. The CDR3 consists of 12 residues. The CDR3 region has the DNA TGTGCCAGCAGCTATAATACCGGGGAGCTGTTTTTT. As protein: CASSYNTGELFF.

The CDR3 is CASSDMGREQFF. CDR3 nucleotides: TGTGCCAGCAGTGATATGGGGAGGGAACAGTTCTTC. This chain joins TRBV6-1 and TRBJ2-1; 7 bases are a match to TRBD2. V lost 3 bases, J lost 13 bases, and 6 bases stayed unmatched. This CDR3 is 12 amino acids long. Per germline, CDR1 MNHNS and CDR2 SASEGT.

This chain links TRBV19 with TRBJ1-4; tentatively, D is TRBD1 (6 bases). CDR1 and CDR2 (germline): LNHDA, SQIVND (reference sequence). The V end was cut by 5 bases, the J end by 4 bases, with 8 bases between. CDR3 size: 13 residues. CDR3 in DNA: TGTGCCAGTAGTGGACAGCGTAATGAAAAACTGTTTTTT. Its protein product is CASSGQRNEKLFF.

As to this clone: One end of the junction does not line up with germline, which may come from a read error. The chain combines TRBV15 with TRBJ2-3; no clear D. CDR3 length: 14 amino acids. Germline lookup yields CDR1 LNHNV and CDR2 YYDKDF (reference sequence). CDR3 sequence: CATSRGRSKDTQYF. In DNA form, the CDR3 reads TGTGCCACCAGCAGAGGTAGGAGCAAAGATACGCAGTATTTT. Complete variable domain (other parts from reference TRBV15 and TRBJ2-3): DAMVIQNPRYQVTQFGKPVTLSCSQTLNHNVMYWYQQKSSQAPKLLFHYYDKDFNNEADTPDNFQSRRPNTSFCFLDIRSPGLGDTAMYLCATSRGRSKDTQYFGPGTRLTVL.

The chain uses TRBV7-8 and TRBJ2-3, with 8 positions matching TRBD2. Germline V gene lookup returns CDR1 SGHVS and CDR2 FQNEAQ. V gave up 4 bases and J gave up 0 bases; unmatched junction bases: 9. This CDR3 contains 17 residues. The CDR3 spells CASSSRRSGGSTDTQYF. In nucleotides, the CDR3 is TGTGCCAGCAGCTCCCGTCGAAGCGGGGGTAGCACAGATACGCAGTATTTT. The full variable domain, in which reference TRBV7-8 and TRBJ2-3 provide the parts outside the CDR3, is GAGVSQSPRYKVAKRGQDVALRCDPISGHVSLFWYQQALGQGPEFLTYFQNEAQLDKSGLPSDRFFAERPEGSVSTLKIQRTQQEDSAVYLCASSSRRSGGSTDTQYFGPGTRLTVL.

In its sample, this clone was seen a few times. The rearrangement uses TRBV2 and TRBJ2-5; 8 positions agree with TRBD2. Germline trimming cut 4 bases from V and 4 bases from J; bases unmatched to any gene: 5. Germline CDR1 and CDR2: SNHLY and FYNNEI. This CDR3 has 14 amino acids. The DNA of the CDR3 is TGTGCCAGCAGTGTGCGGGGGGCCAGAGAGACCCAGTACTTC. Translation gives CASSVRGARETQYF.

The chain combines TRBV21-1 with TRBJ1-1; the table names TRBD1, a call not compared with the DNA. TRBV21-1 is shown as a pseudogene. This CDR3 spans 16 amino acids. The CDR3 loop reads CASSPLTDRATTEAFF. As DNA, the CDR3 is TGTGCCAGCAGCCCCCTCACAGACAGGGCGACCACTGAAGCTTTCTTT.

As for this clone: The sample contains more than one DNA sequence encoding this CDR3. The J gene is TRBJ2-2, the V gene TRBV6-5; D is possibly TRBD1 (6 bases). Between the trimmed V and J ends, which lost 6 bases and 1 base, there was a span of 12 bases. The CDR3 consists of 15 residues. CDR1 and CDR2 from the germline V gene are MNHEY and SVGAGI. CDR3 coding DNA: TGTGCCAGCAGCTACCAGACAGGGAACACCGGGGAGCTGTTTTTT. Translation gives CASSYQTGNTGELFF.

This chain joins TRBV10-2 and TRBJ1-4, with 7 bases aligning to TRBD1. The germline V gene has CDR1 WSHSY and CDR2 SAAADI. The CDR3 length is 15 residues. V lost 0 bases and J lost 6; bases outside the gene matches: 4. The CDR3: CASSESTGNYEKLFF. The CDR3 nucleotides read TGCGCCAGCAGTGAGTCGACAGGGAACTATGAAAAACTGTTTTTT.

This chain joins TRBV7-2 and TRBJ2-7; possibly TRBD1 for D (5 bases). CDR3 length: 14 residues. Germline V CDR1 and CDR2: SGHTA, FQGNSA. V dropped 5 bases and J dropped 4 bases, with 15 bases sitting between them. In DNA, the CDR3 is TGTGCCAGCAGCGGCAGGACAAACCCTTACGAGCAGTACTTC. Protein: CASSGRTNPYEQYF.

This clone was counted once. This sequence joins TRBV19 and TRBJ1-1; 7 positions match TRBD1. With V trimmed by 3 bases and J by 3 bases, 4 bases remained unmatched. The V gene's germline CDR1 is LNHDA and CDR2 SQIVND (reference sequence). This CDR3 spans 14 amino acids. The CDR3 DNA reads TGTGCCAGTAGTATCGGGGACAGAGACACTGAAGCTTTCTTT. Translation: CASSIGDRDTEAFF.

The chain carries TRBV2 and TRBJ1-2, with TRBD1 matching over 7 bases. V was clipped by 2 bases and J by 8 bases; unmatched bases: 11. The germline gives CDR1 SNHLY, CDR2 FYNNEI. CDR3 size: 15 residues. CDR3 in amino acids: CASSERGRGIHGYTF. The CDR3 DNA follows: TGTGCCAGCAGTGAACGTGGCAGGGGGATCCACGGCTACACCTTC.

This chain uses TRBV18 with TRBJ1-4; 8 bases fit TRBD1. The CDR3 length is 13 residues. Germline V gene lookup returns CDR1 KGHSH and CDR2 LQKENI. With 2 bases clipped from V and 7 bases from J, the junction kept 0 bases outside the gene matches. CDR3 DNA sequence: TGTGCCAGCTCACCAGGACAGGGTGAAAAACTGTTTTTT. It is translated as CASSPGQGEKLFF.

This chain connects TRBV25-1 to TRBJ2-3; possible D gene TRBD2, 6 bases. Trimming shortened V by 3 bases and J by 0 bases, and 13 bases separated the two germline ends. Germline assignment: CDR1 MGHDK and CDR2 SYGVNS. The CDR3 contains 16 residues. As DNA, the CDR3 is TGTGCCAGCAGTGAGTTGGGCGGGGCTAGCACAGATACGCAGTATTTT. Its translation is CASSELGGASTDTQYF.

The V and J genes are TRBV7-8 and TRBJ2-5; 10 bases agree with TRBD2. CDR1 is SGHVS and CDR2 is FQNEAQ in the germline V gene. V shed 2 bases, J shed 5 bases, and the junction held 11 bases outside the gene matches. This CDR3 comprises 17 residues. The CDR3 coding sequence is TGTGCCAGCAGCTTACGGAGCGGGGGGGGCCGGGGGGAGACCCAGTACTTC. Its protein product is CASSLRSGGGRGETQYF.

The chain carries TRBV7-2 and TRBJ2-1; the match to TRBD2 covers 10 bases. CDR3 length: 15 amino acids. Losses at the gene ends were 4 bases for V and 10 bases for J; bases not matched to a gene: 10. Germline CDR1 is SGHTA and CDR2 is FQGNSA. CDR3 amino acids: CASSSNPGLAREQFF. The CDR3 nucleotides read TGTGCCAGCAGCTCTAATCCGGGACTAGCGCGAGAGCAGTTCTTC. Using reference TRBV7-2 and TRBJ2-1 for the parts outside the CDR3, the full variable domain is GAGVSQSPSNKVTEKGKDVELRCDPISGHTALYWYRQSLGQGLEFLIYFQGNSAPDKSGLPSDRFSAERTGGSVSTLTIQRTQQEDSAVYLCASSSNPGLAREQFFGPGTRLTVL.

The rearrangement links TRBV2 to TRBJ1-5; TRBD1 agrees at 9 bases. The CDR3 totals 16 residues. The trim removed 6 bases at V and 0 bases at J, leaving 6 bases unmatched. In germline, CDR1 is SNHLY, CDR2 FYNNEI. Written as DNA, the CDR3 is TGTGCCAGCAGGGGACAGGGATTTACTAGCAATCAGCCCCAGCATTTT. Translated, it gives CASRGQGFTSNQPQHF. Full variable domain (rest looked up from reference TRBV2 and TRBJ1-5): EPEVTQTPSHQVTQMGQEVILRCVPISNHLYFYWYRQILGQKVEFLVSFYNNEISEKSEIFDDQFSVERPDGSNFTLKIRSTKLEDSAMYFCASRGQGFTSNQPQHFGDGTRLSIL.

V and J are TRBV6-1 and TRBJ2-7, with a tentative D call TRBD1 (6 bases). The V and J ends lost 5 bases and 7 bases respectively, with 15 bases between them. Germline CDR1 and CDR2: MNHNS and SASEGT. This CDR3 contains 13 residues. The CDR3: CASSLQGEGEQYF. For the CDR3, the DNA is TGTGCCAGCAGTTTACAGGGCGAAGGGGAGCAGTACTTC.

The rearrangement joins TRBV7-9 to TRBJ2-2; 11 nucleotides agree with TRBD2. Germline loops: CDR1 SEHNR, CDR2 FQNEAQ (reference sequence). The CDR3 has 16 residues. The ends lost 3 bases at V and 4 bases at J; junction bases unmatched: 4. For the CDR3, the DNA is TGTGCCAGCAGCTTTCCCGGGACTAGCGGCACCGGGGAGCTGTTTTTT. Translating it yields CASSFPGTSGTGELFF.